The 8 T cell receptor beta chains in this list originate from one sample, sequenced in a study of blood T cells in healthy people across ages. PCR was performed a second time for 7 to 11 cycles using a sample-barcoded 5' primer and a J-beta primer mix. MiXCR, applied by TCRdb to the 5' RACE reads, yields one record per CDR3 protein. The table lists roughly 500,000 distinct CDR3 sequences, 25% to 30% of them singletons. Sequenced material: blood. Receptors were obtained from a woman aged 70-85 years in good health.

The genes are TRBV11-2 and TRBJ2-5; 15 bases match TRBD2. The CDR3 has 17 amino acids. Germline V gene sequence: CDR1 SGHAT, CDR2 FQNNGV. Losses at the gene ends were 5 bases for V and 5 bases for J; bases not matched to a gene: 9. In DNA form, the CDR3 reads TGTGCCAGCAGCCCAGGGACTAGCGGGGGGTACGGCGAGACCCAGTACTTC. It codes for CASSPGTSGGYGETQYF.

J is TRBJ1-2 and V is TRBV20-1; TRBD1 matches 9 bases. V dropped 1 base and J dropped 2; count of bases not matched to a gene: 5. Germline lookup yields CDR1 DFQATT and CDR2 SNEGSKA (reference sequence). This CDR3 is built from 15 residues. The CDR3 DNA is TGCAGTGCTAGAGGGGGGGACAGGGTCAACTATGGCTACACCTTC. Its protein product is CSARGGDRVNYGYTF.

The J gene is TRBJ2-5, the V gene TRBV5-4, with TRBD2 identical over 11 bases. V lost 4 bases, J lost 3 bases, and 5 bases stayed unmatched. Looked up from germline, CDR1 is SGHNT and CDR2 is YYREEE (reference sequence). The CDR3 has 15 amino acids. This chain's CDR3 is CASSPVAGGEETQYF. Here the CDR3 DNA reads TGTGCCAGCAGCCCAGTAGCGGGAGGGGAAGAGACCCAGTACTTC. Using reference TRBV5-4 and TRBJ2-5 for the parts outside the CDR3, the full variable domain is ETGVTQSPTHLIKTRGQQVTLRCSSQSGHNTVSWYQQALGQGPQFIFQYYREEENGRGNFPPRFSGLQFPNYSSELNVNALELDDSALYLCASSPVAGGEETQYFGPGTRLLVL.

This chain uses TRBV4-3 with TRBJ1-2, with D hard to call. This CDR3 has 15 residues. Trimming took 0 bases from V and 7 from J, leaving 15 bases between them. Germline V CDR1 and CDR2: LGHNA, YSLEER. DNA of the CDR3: TGCGCCAGCAGCCAAGAAGGAACGGTTATTGGTGGCTACACCTTC. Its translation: CASSQEGTVIGGYTF.

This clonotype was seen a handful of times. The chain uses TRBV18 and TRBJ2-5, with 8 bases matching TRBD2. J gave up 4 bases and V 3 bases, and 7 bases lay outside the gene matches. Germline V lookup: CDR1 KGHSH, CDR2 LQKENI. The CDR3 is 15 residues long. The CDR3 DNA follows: TGTGCCAGCTCACCTCGGACTAGCAGACCAGAGACCCAGTACTTC. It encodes CASSPRTSRPETQYF.

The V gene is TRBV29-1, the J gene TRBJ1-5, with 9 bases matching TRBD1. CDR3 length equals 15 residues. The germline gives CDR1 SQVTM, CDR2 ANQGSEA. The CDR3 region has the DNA TGCAGTGTTAGACAGGGGGTTTCGACAGATCAGCCCCAGCATTTT. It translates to CSVRQGVSTDQPQHF.

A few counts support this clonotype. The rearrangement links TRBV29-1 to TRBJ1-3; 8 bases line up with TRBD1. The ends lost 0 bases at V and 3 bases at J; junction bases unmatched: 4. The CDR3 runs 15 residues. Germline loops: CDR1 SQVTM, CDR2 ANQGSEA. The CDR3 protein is CSVEEGQAGGNTIYF. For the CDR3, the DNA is TGCAGCGTTGAAGAGGGACAGGCGGGTGGAAACACCATATATTTT.

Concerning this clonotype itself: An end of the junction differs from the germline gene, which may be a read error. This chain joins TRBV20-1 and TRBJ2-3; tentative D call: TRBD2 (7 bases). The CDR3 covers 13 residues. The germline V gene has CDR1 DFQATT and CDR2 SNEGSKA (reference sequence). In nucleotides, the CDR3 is TGCAGTGCAAGAGGGGGGGCAGAAGATACGCAGTATTTT. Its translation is CSARGGAEDTQYF.